The 10 T cell receptor beta chains given below trace back to one sample, sequenced in a study of blood T cell repertoires in COVID-19. Here immunoSEQ multiplex PCR was the method, and the copy in TCRdb shows in-frame clones only, minus some. The data show hundreds of thousands of clones, 75% to 90% seen once. Material: PBMCs or T cells enriched from blood (not recorded which). The receptors stem from a young man who had recovered from COVID-19.

The rearrangement joins TRBV4-1 to TRBJ1-4; D might be TRBD1 (6 bases). This CDR3 has 15 amino acids. From germline, CDR1 is MGHRA and CDR2 YSYEKL. The germline V and J ends were trimmed by 9 bases and 4 bases, with 18 bases remaining between them. The CDR3 coding sequence is TGCGCCAGAGCTCCTTCCGGACAGCATAATGAAAAACTGTTTTTT. It encodes CARAPSGQHNEKLFF.

This clone was seen a single time. The rearrangement joins TRBV27 to TRBJ2-2, with TRBD2 matching 12 bases. This CDR3 region has 17 residues. Germline CDR1 and CDR2: MNHEY and SMNVEV (reference sequence). Unmatched junction bases numbered 7, after V lost 8 bases and J lost 0 bases. For the CDR3, the DNA is TGTGCCAGCCGAAGCCGGACTAGCGGGACGAACACCGGGGAGCTGTTTTTT. It specifies CASRSRTSGTNTGELFF.

The J gene is TRBJ2-7, the V gene TRBV6-5; 7 bases match TRBD1. The CDR3 runs to 16 residues. Trimming took 2 bases from V and 5 from J; bases not matched to a gene: 12. Germline assignment: CDR1 MNHEY and CDR2 SVGAGI. The CDR3 nucleotides are TGTGCCAGCAGTTACACCAAACTCGGGACAGTGGACGAGCAGTACTTC. Translating it yields CASSYTKLGTVDEQYF.

The chain recombines TRBV6-5 with TRBJ2-2; D unresolved. Trimming took 0 bases from V and 3 from J, leaving 5 bases between them. Germline V gene data show CDR1 as MNHEY and CDR2 as SVGAGI. This CDR3 spans 14 amino acids. CDR3 protein: CASSYSLDTGELFF. CDR3 coding DNA: TGTGCCAGCAGTTACTCGTTAGACACCGGGGAGCTGTTTTTT.

This chain uses TRBV13 with TRBJ2-7; a possible D gene is TRBD1 (5 bases). The CDR3 totals 14 residues. Trimming removed 0 bases at V and 0 bases at J, with 6 bases between. Per germline, CDR1 PRHDT and CDR2 FYEKMQ (reference sequence). In DNA form, the CDR3 reads TGTGCCAGCAGCTTAGGTAGGGGCTCCTACGAGCAGTACTTC. This translates into CASSLGRGSYEQYF.

CDR3 DNA sequence: TGTGCCAGCAGCCAAGATATTGATCAGCCCCAGCATTTT. Translating it yields CASSQDIDQPQHF. The V gene is TRBV3-1 (or the pseudogene TRBV3-2), the J gene TRBJ1-5; no clear D. The CDR3 length is 13 residues. In germline, CDR1 is LGHDT, CDR2 YNNKEL (reference sequence). The V and J ends lost 0 bases and 5 bases respectively, with 5 bases between them.

This clone was counted once. The chain is built from TRBV5-6 and TRBJ1-1; 7 nucleotides match TRBD1. CDR3 length equals 15 residues. Germline CDR1 is SGHDT and CDR2 is YYEEEE. The ends lost 0 bases at V and 11 bases at J; junction bases unmatched: 13. Here the CDR3 reads CASSLDGQATVDAFF. The DNA of the CDR3 is TGTGCCAGCAGCTTGGATGGACAGGCGACGGTCGACGCTTTCTTT.

The J gene is TRBJ2-2, the V gene TRBV18; TRBD1 matches 10 bases. Trimming removed 0 bases from V and 10 bases from J; junction bases left unmatched: 5. The germline V gene has CDR1 KGHSH and CDR2 LQKENI. The CDR3 contains 15 residues. The CDR3 DNA is TGTGCCAGCTCACCACCGGGACAGGGGATTGTGGAGCTGTTTTTT. Protein: CASSPPGQGIVELFF.

The chain links TRBV11-3 to TRBJ2-3, with 10 bases that match TRBD1. The V gene end was trimmed by 4 bases and the J gene end by 5 bases; junction bases not matched to a gene: 3. The CDR3 covers 14 residues. The V gene's germline CDR1 is SGHNT and CDR2 YENEEA. In DNA form, the CDR3 reads TGTGCCAGCAGCTCTCGGACAGGGGGAGATACGCAGTATTTT. Translated: CASSSRTGGDTQYF.

This chain joins TRBV28 and TRBJ1-1; TRBD1 matches 7 bases. Germline lookup yields CDR1 MDHEN and CDR2 SYDVKM. The CDR3 totals 14 residues. After removal of 7 bases from V and 5 bases from J, the junction contained 10 bases not matched to a gene. CDR3 sequence reads: CASIFDRVGTEAFF. The CDR3 region has the DNA TGTGCCAGCATTTTCGACAGGGTGGGGACTGAAGCTTTCTTT.